The 24 T cell receptor beta chains below all came from one sample that was sequenced in a study of beta chain features in type 1 diabetes (dated by TCRdb to 2017 to 2018). The paper as a whole reports these results and caveats: A moderate but significant shortening of TCRB CDR3 length was observed in type 1 diabetes patients in all four CD4+ subsets.

Receptor amplification or capture employed the immunoSEQ multiplex PCR assay. The entire amount of isolated RNA was reverse transcribed using the High Capacity cDNA Reverse Transcription Kit, so the sequenced TCRB transcripts were expressed ones. Here the immuneACCESS table is served through TCRdb, limited to in-frame sequences with V and J called. Missing clones are a known gap in these copies; in checked studies unresolved V genes cover under half, and the rest lacks a known reason. For this sample there are under 300,000 clones; about a fifth appear just once. Together, the top ten hold 0.028% of the sample. No cognate antigen is known for these TCRs. The material sequenced was naive CD4+ T cells from blood. Per the publication, the cell subset or site label means: true naive CD4+ T cells. The receptors were sampled from a woman aged 40 to 50 with type 1 diabetes.

The J gene is TRBJ1-1, the V gene TRBV7-8; 8 positions agree with TRBD1. This CDR3 is 16 amino acids long. Per germline, CDR1 SGHVS and CDR2 FQNEAQ. V was clipped by 5 bases and J by 3 bases; unmatched bases: 11. The CDR3 DNA reads as TGTGCCAGCAGCCCAGACAGGGGTGGTAAGGACACTGAAGCTTTCTTT. Protein product: CASSPDRGGKDTEAFF.

This clone has just a few counts. The chain carries TRBV7-3 and TRBJ2-3; TRBD1 is a possible D gene (6 bases). Per germline, CDR1 SGHTA and CDR2 FQGTGA. The germline V and J ends were trimmed by 5 bases and 4 bases, with 16 bases remaining between them. This CDR3 has 15 amino acids. The CDR3 protein is CASSPSWGRADTQYF. The CDR3 nucleotides are TGTGCCAGCAGCCCTTCTTGGGGGCGGGCAGATACGCAGTATTTT.

This clone has only a few counts. This chain joins TRBV7-9 and TRBJ2-7; D gene ambiguous. Germline loops: CDR1 SEHNR, CDR2 FQNEAQ (reference sequence). The V gene lost 4 bases and the J gene lost 0 bases, with 13 bases spanning the gap. This CDR3 has 15 residues. CDR3 sequence reads: CASSSTTSRSYEQYF. The DNA of the CDR3 is TGTGCCAGCAGCTCTACGACAAGCCGCTCCTACGAGCAGTACTTC.

This chain joins TRBV29-1 and TRBJ1-1; no definite D call. This CDR3 contains 13 residues. The V and J ends lost 4 bases and 0 bases respectively, with 9 bases between them. Germline V gene lookup returns CDR1 SQVTM and CDR2 ANQGSEA. CDR3 nucleotide sequence: TGCAGCGTTGTTGGGCTGGTGAACACTGAAGCTTTCTTT. It codes for CSVVGLVNTEAFF.

This clone showed up just a few times. Other DNA sequences in this sample translate to the same CDR3. The J gene is TRBJ2-7, the V gene TRBV4-1, with 8 positions matching TRBD1. The junction had 3 bases not matched to a gene; V was cut back by 4 bases and J by 4 bases. CDR1 is MGHRA and CDR2 is YSYEKL in the germline V gene. The CDR3 runs to 13 residues. The CDR3 DNA follows: TGCGCCAGCAGCCTAGGACAGGGATACGAGCAGTACTTC. Translating gives CASSLGQGYEQYF.

The CDR3, as DNA: TGTGCCAGCAGTCGGACAGTAAGGGAGACCCAGTACTTC. Translated, it gives CASSRTVRETQYF. The chain employs TRBV6-5 and TRBJ2-5; tentative D call: TRBD1 (6 bases). Germline-derived CDR1 and CDR2 are MNHEY and SVGAGI. The CDR3 spans 13 residues. The V gene lost 5 bases and the J gene lost 5 bases, with 12 bases spanning the gap.

This clone has only a few counts. The genes are TRBV27 and TRBJ2-7, with 9 bases lining up with TRBD1. Trimming removed 2 bases from V and 1 base from J; junction bases left unmatched: 6. The CDR3 covers 16 residues. Germline-derived CDR1 and CDR2 are MNHEY and SMNVEV (reference sequence). CDR3 sequence (DNA): TGTGCCAGCAGTTTACTACCCGGGACAGGGTCCTACGAGCAGTACTTC. Amino acids: CASSLLPGTGSYEQYF.

This clone was seen only a few times. This chain links TRBV29-1 with TRBJ2-3, with 8 bases identical to TRBD2. V shed 4 bases, J shed 6 bases, and the junction held 12 bases outside the gene matches. CDR1 and CDR2 from the germline V gene are SQVTM and ANQGSEA. There are 15 residues in the CDR3. CDR3 sequence reads: CSVGGGSGSTDTQYF. CDR3 DNA sequence: TGCAGCGTTGGTGGCGGAAGCGGGAGTACGGATACGCAGTATTTT.

This clone showed up just a few times. The chain employs TRBV4-1 and TRBJ2-5, with 9 bases that match TRBD1. CDR1 is MGHRA and CDR2 is YSYEKL in the germline V gene. This CDR3 comprises 16 residues. V was pared by 0 bases and J by 5 bases, with 7 bases of the junction left unmatched. DNA of the CDR3: TGCGCCAGCAGCCAAGATAACGACAGGGGGGATGAGACCCAGTACTTC. This sequence encodes CASSQDNDRGDETQYF.

This clone occurred once. V gene TRBV9 combines with J gene TRBJ1-1; D may be TRBD1 (5 bases). CDR1 SGDLS and CDR2 YYNGEE come from the germline V gene. The ends were cut back, 0 bases at V and 7 bases at J, with 13 bases in the middle. This CDR3 comprises 14 residues. Here the CDR3 reads CASSVVGAGGEAFF. The CDR3 DNA follows: TGTGCCAGCAGCGTAGTAGGGGCAGGTGGTGAAGCTTTCTTT. Full variable domain (missing parts from reference TRBV9 and TRBJ1-1): DSGVTQTPKHLITATGQRVTLRCSPRSGDLSVYWYQQSLDQGLQFLIQYYNGEERAKGNILERFSAQQFPDLHSELNLSSLELGDSALYFCASSVVGAGGEAFFGQGTRLTVV.

This clone was counted between two and nine times. The chain links TRBV29-1 to TRBJ2-5; TRBD2 matches 13 bases. The CDR3 consists of 16 residues. V was pared by 4 bases and J by 4 bases, with 9 bases of the junction left unmatched. The germline CDR1 and CDR2 sequences are SQVTM and ANQGSEA. The CDR3 sequence is CSVAPMGLAGSETQYF. CDR3 DNA sequence: TGCAGCGTTGCACCCATGGGACTAGCGGGATCAGAGACCCAGTACTTC.

The table lists this clone with a few counts. This sequence joins TRBV6-6 and TRBJ2-7, with 11 bases that match TRBD1. J was trimmed by 3 bases and V by 2 bases; bases with no gene match: 6. Germline CDR1 is MNHNY and CDR2 is SVGAGI (reference sequence). CDR3 length: 16 amino acids. The CDR3 region has the DNA TGTGCCAGCAGTTACGGTCCGGGACAGGGGGACTACGAGCAGTACTTC. This encodes CASSYGPGQGDYEQYF.

The rearrangement links TRBV30 to TRBJ1-1; no clear D. The V end lost 3 bases, the J end lost 4 bases, and 6 bases lay between the germline ends. The CDR3 length is 11 residues. Germline assignment: CDR1 GTSNPN and CDR2 SVGIG (reference sequence). CDR3 sequence reads: CAWRRGTEAFF. The CDR3 DNA reads as TGTGCCTGGAGACGGGGCACTGAAGCTTTCTTT.

The J gene is TRBJ1-1, the V gene TRBV5-4, with TRBD1 matching 8 bases. The germline V gene encodes CDR1 SGHNT and CDR2 YYREEE (reference sequence). Trimming cost V 4 bases and J 6 bases; bases outside gene matches: 8. The CDR3 runs 14 residues. CDR3: CASSRQGALPEAFF. DNA for the CDR3: TGTGCCAGCAGCCGGCAGGGGGCCCTCCCTGAAGCTTTCTTT.

This clone was observed a few times. The chain couples TRBV29-1 to TRBJ2-7, with D hard to call. The germline V gene has CDR1 SQVTM and CDR2 ANQGSEA. V shed 3 bases and J shed 0 bases, with 6 bases lying between them. This CDR3 has 12 residues. The CDR3 nucleotides read TGCAGCGTTGAGGCCAACTCCTACGAGCAGTACTTC. Translated: CSVEANSYEQYF.

A note on this clone: Other DNA sequences in the sample encode the same CDR3. The chain links TRBV4-3 to TRBJ2-7; TRBD1 might be the D (6 bases). This CDR3 spans 12 amino acids. Germline values: CDR1 LGHNA, CDR2 YSLEER. V was pared by 0 bases and J by 6 bases, with 6 bases between. Here the CDR3 reads CASSQEGGEQYF. CDR3 in DNA: TGCGCCAGCAGCCAAGAAGGGGGCGAGCAGTACTTC.

This rearrangement joins TRBV5-1 to TRBJ1-3; D unclear. Germline V gene lookup returns CDR1 SGHRS and CDR2 YFSETQ. The V gene lost 2 bases and the J gene lost 0 bases, with 9 bases spanning the gap. The CDR3 spans 15 residues. CDR3 nucleotides: TGCGCCAGCAGCTTTTCGGGTATCTCTGGAAACACCATATATTTT. Its protein product is CASSFSGISGNTIYF.

The V and J genes are TRBV4-3 and TRBJ1-2; 8 bases align to TRBD1. This CDR3 has 18 amino acids. V shed 0 bases and J 2 bases; nucleotides not matched to a gene: 11. CDR1 LGHNA and CDR2 YSLEER come from the germline V gene. This CDR3 reads CASSQENGGTGHNYGYTF. As DNA, the CDR3 is TGCGCCAGCAGCCAAGAGAATGGAGGGACAGGTCACAACTATGGCTACACCTTC.

The rearrangement joins TRBV7-9 to TRBJ1-2; 7 bases are shared with TRBD1. There are 16 residues in the CDR3. The junction had 10 bases not matched to a gene; V was cut back by 3 bases and J by 3 bases. From germline, CDR1 is SEHNR and CDR2 FQNEAQ (reference sequence). CDR3 amino acids: CASSFFPTGRDYGYTF. The CDR3, as DNA: TGTGCCAGCAGCTTTTTCCCGACAGGGCGAGACTATGGCTACACCTTC.

This clone was seen only a few times. The CDR3 region has the DNA TGTGCCAGCAGTTACACCAGCGACTATGGCTACACCTTC. As protein: CASSYTSDYGYTF. This chain uses TRBV6-5 with TRBJ1-2, with D unresolved. The V gene's germline CDR1 is MNHEY and CDR2 SVGAGI. Trimming shortened V by 2 bases and J by 3 bases, and 7 bases separated the two germline ends. The CDR3 length is 13 residues.

The V gene is TRBV6-4, the J gene TRBJ2-1, with a weak D call TRBD2 (6 bases). Germline-derived CDR1 and CDR2 are MRHNA and SNTAGT. The CDR3 has 16 amino acids. V was cut by 3 bases and J by 10 bases, with 22 bases left in between. The CDR3 loop is CASSDLAGTAVGEQFF. CDR3 sequence (DNA): TGTGCCAGCAGTGATCTTGCCGGGACTGCAGTTGGGGAGCAGTTCTTC.

The chain recombines TRBV7-6 with TRBJ1-1; D is uncertain. Germline assignment: CDR1 SGHVS and CDR2 FNYEAQ. The CDR3 sequence is 13 residues long. Between the trimmed V and J ends, which lost 5 bases and 3 bases, there was a span of 10 bases. CDR3 protein: CASSPAQYTEAFF. CDR3 in DNA: TGTGCCAGCAGCCCCGCACAGTACACTGAAGCTTTCTTT.

The table lists this clone with a few counts. The chain employs TRBV7-2 and TRBJ2-1; D may be TRBD2 (6 bases). CDR3 length equals 16 residues. CDR1 is SGHTA, CDR2 FQGNSA, per germline. V lost 1 base to trimming and J lost 4 bases, with 14 bases between them. DNA for the CDR3: TGTGCCAGCAGCTTAGGGAGGGGAGGAAGGTACAATGAGCAGTTCTTC. Translating gives CASSLGRGGRYNEQFF.

This clone was recorded a few times. The rearrangement links TRBV5-1 to TRBJ1-1; D ambiguous. This CDR3 contains 13 residues. Trimming left V 2 bases short and J 4 bases short, with 9 bases between. The germline V gene encodes CDR1 SGHRS and CDR2 YFSETQ. CDR3 bases: TGCGCCAGCAGCTTCGGAGGGCCCACTGAAGCTTTCTTT. The encoded protein is CASSFGGPTEAFF.